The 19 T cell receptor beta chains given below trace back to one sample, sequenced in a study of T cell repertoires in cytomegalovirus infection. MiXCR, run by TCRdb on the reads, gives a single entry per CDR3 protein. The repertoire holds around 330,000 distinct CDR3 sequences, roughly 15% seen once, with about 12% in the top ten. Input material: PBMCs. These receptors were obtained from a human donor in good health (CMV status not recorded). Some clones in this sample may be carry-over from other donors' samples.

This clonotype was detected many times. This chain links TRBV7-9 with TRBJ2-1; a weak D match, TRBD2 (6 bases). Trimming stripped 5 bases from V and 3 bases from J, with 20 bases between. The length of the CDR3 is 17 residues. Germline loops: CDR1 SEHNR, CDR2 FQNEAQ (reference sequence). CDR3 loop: CASSARPGLTIYNEQFF. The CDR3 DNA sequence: TGTGCCAGCAGCGCAAGACCGGGACTCACTATCTACAATGAGCAGTTCTTC.

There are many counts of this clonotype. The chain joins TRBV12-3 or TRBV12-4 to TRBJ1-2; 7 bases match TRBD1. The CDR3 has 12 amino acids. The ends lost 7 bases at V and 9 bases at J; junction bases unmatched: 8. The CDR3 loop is CASILRGHSYTF. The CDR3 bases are TGTGCCAGCATCCTTAGGGGGCATAGCTACACCTTC.

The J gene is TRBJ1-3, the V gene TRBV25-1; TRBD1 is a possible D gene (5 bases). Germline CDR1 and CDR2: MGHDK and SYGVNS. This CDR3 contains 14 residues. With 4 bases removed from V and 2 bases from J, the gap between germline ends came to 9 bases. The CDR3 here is CASSASGTGNTIYF. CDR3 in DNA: TGTGCCAGCAGTGCGTCAGGGACTGGAAACACCATATATTTT.

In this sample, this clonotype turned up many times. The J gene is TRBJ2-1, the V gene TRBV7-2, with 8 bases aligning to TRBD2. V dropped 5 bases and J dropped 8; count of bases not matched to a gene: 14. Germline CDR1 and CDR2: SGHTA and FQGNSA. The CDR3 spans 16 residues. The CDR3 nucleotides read TGTGCCAGCAGCCCCCCAGGGACTAGAGTGGGTCATGAGCAGTTCTTC. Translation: CASSPPGTRVGHEQFF.

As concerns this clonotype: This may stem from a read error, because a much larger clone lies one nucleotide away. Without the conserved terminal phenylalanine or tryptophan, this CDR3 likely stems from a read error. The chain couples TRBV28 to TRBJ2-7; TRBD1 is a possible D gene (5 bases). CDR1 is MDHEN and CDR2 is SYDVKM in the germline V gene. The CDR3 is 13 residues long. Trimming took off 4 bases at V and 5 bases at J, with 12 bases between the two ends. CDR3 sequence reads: CASSSEQGNEQYI. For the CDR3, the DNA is TGTGCCAGCAGTTCGGAGCAGGGAAACGAGCAGTACATC.

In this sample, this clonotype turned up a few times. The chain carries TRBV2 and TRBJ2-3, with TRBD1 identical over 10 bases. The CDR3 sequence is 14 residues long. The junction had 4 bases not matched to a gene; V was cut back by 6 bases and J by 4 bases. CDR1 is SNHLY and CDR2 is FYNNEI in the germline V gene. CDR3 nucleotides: TGTGCCAGCAGCCGGGACAGGGGACCAGATACGCAGTATTTT. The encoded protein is CASSRDRGPDTQYF.

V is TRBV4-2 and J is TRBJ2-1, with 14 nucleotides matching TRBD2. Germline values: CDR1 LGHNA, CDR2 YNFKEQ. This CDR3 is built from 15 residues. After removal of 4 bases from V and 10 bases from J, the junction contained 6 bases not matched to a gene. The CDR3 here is CASSPTSGGGGEQFF. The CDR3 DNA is TGTGCCAGCAGCCCGACTAGCGGGGGGGGGGGAGAGCAGTTCTTC.

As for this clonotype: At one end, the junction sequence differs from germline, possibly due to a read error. The CDR3 loop reads CASSQERTGKLFF. DNA for the CDR3: TGTGCCAGCAGTCAAGAAAGGACAGGCAAACTGTTTTTT. V gene TRBV14 combines with J gene TRBJ1-4; the match to TRBD1 covers 7 bases. Looked up from germline, CDR1 is SGHDN and CDR2 is FVKESK. The CDR3 consists of 13 residues.

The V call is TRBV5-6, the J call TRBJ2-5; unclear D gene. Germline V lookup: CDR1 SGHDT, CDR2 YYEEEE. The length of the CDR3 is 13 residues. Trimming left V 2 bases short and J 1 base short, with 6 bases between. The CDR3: CASSFIGQETQYF. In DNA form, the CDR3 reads TGTGCCAGCAGCTTTATAGGCCAAGAGACCCAGTACTTC.

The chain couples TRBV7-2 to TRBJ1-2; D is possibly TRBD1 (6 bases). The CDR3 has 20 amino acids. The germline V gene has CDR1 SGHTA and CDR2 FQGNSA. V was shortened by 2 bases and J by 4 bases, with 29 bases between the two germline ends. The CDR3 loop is CASSLRMSGQGAGYIYGYTF. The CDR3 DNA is TGTGCCAGCAGCTTACGGATGTCGGGACAAGGGGCAGGTTATATCTATGGCTACACCTTC.

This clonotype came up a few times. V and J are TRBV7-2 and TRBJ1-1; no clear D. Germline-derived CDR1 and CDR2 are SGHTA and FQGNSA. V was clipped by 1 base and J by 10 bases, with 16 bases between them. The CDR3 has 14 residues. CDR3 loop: CASSLVASNLGAFF. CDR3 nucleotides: TGTGCCAGCAGCTTAGTCGCGTCTAACTTGGGAGCTTTCTTT.

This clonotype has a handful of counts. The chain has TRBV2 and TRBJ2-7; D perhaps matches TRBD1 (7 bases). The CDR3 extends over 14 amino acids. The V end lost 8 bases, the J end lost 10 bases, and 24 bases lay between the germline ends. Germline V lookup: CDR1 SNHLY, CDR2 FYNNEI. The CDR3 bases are TGTGCCAGCTCACCAGGGGGGACGGGCTTTGATCAGTACTTC. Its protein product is CASSPGGTGFDQYF.

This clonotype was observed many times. The DNA of the CDR3 is TGTGCCAGCAGCCAAGATAGGGTTCGGGAGACCCAGTACTTC. Amino acid sequence: CASSQDRVRETQYF. V gene TRBV4-2 combines with J gene TRBJ2-5; no firm D call. Per the germline V gene, CDR1 is LGHNA and CDR2 is YNFKEQ. V dropped 0 bases and J dropped 5 bases, with 10 bases sitting between them. This CDR3 contains 14 residues.

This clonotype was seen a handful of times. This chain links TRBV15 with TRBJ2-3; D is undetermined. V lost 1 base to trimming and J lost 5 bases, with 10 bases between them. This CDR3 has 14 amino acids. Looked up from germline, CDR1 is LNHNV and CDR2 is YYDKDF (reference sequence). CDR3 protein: CATSRVTAGDTQYF. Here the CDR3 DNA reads TGTGCCACCAGCAGAGTTACCGCAGGAGATACGCAGTATTTT.

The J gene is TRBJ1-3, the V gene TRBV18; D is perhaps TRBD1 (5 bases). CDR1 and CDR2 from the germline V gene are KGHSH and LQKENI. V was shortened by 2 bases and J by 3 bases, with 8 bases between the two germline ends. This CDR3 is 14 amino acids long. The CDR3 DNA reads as TGTGCCAGCTCACCATCCCAGGGTGGAAACACCATATATTTT. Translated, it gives CASSPSQGGNTIYF. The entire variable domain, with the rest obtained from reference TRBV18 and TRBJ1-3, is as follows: NAGVMQNPRHLVRRRGQEARLRCSPMKGHSHVYWYRQLPEEGLKFMVYLQKENIIDESGMPKERFSAEFPKEGPSILRIQQVVRGDSAAYFCASSPSQGGNTIYFGEGSWLTVV.

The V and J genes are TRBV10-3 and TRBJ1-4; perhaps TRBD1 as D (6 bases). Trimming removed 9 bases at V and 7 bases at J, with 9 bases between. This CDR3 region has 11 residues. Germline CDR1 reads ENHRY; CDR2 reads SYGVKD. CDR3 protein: CAIQGPEKLFF. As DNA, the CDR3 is TGTGCCATACAGGGACCTGAAAAACTGTTTTTT.

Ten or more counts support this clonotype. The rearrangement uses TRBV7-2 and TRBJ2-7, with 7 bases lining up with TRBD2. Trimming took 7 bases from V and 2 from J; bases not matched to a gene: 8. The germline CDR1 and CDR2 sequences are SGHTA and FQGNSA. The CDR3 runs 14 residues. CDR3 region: CASTTLGGAYEQYF. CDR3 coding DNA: TGTGCCAGCACCACCCTTGGGGGGGCCTACGAGCAGTACTTC.

The CDR3 DNA reads TGTGCCAGCAGTTTCGCCAAAGGGTACGAGCAGTACTTC. Translated: CASSFAKGYEQYF. The V and J genes are TRBV27 and TRBJ2-7; D remains unclear. The CDR3 runs to 13 residues. Per germline, CDR1 MNHEY and CDR2 SMNVEV (reference sequence). The germline V and J ends were trimmed by 3 bases and 4 bases, with 10 bases remaining between them.

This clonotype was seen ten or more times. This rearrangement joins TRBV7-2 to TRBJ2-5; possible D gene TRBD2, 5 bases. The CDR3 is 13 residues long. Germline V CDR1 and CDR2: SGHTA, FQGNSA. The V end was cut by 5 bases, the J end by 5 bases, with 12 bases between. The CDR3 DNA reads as TGTGCCAGCAGCCCAGCGACGGGGGAGACCCAGTACTTC. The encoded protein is CASSPATGETQYF.